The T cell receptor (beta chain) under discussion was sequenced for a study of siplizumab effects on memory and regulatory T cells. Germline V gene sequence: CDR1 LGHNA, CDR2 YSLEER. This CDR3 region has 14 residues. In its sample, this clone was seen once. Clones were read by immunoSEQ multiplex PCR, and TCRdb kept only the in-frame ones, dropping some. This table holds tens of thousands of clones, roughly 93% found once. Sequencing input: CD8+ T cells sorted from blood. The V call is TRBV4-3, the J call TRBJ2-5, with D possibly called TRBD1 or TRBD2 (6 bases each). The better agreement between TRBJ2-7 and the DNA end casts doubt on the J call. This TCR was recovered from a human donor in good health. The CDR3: CASSPGGGGYEQYF. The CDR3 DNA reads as TGCGCCAGCAGCCCAGGTGGAGGGGGATACGAGCAGTACTTC.